The entry that follows covers one TCR beta chain sequence. Its antigen is still unknown. Trimming stripped 0 bases from V and 10 bases from J, with 13 bases between. From germline, CDR1 is PRHDT and CDR2 FYEKMQ (reference sequence). The CDR3 has 14 amino acids. TCRdb itself ran the reads through MiXCR, one entry per CDR3 protein. The sample includes roughly 180,000 distinct CDR3 sequences, roughly 17% of them seen just once. The data derive from a study of T cell repertoires in cytomegalovirus infection. Across the study: Shared public TCR beta signatures pointed to both CMV infection and a matching HLA type. Findings and caveats of the study: The study found HLA-C-restricted CMV-specific TCR beta clonotypes dominating the ex vivo response.

Sequenced sample: CD8+ T cells from PBMCs. The genes are TRBV13 and TRBJ2-1; D ambiguous. The TCR originated in a human donor in good health (CMV status not recorded). Some clones in this sample may be carry-over from other donors' samples. For the CDR3, the DNA is TGTGCCAGCAGCTTAGGAGGCGGTCGAAGGGAGCAGTTCTTC. It translates to CASSLGGGRREQFF.